Reported below is one T cell receptor beta chain. Its target is unknown. Phlebotomy per donor yielded a single 2.5 ml blood sample. Germline values: CDR1 DFQATT, CDR2 SNEGSKA (reference sequence). The CDR3 spans 19 residues. Molecular identifiers with 6-nucleotide sample barcodes were added during cDNA synthesis via template switching. Each CDR3 protein gets one entry in TCRdb, which reprocessed the 5' RACE reads and gives no DNA. The sample data list 200,000 to 250,000 distinct CDR3 sequences. The sample belongs to a study of monozygotic twins with inflammatory bowel disease. Findings of the study overall: None of the different T cell subtypes could be distinguished from one another.

Sequencing was carried out using blood. This sequence was found in a human donor with ulcerative colitis or Crohn's disease, or a healthy co-twin of an affected twin (not recorded which). V and J are TRBV20-1 and TRBJ2-2; the D call of TRBD1 rests on TCRdb alone, since no DNA is present to check it. The CDR3 protein is CSASGAVGHFFSNTGELFF.